These 22 T cell receptor beta chains were sequenced from one sample in a study of quantifying T cell responses using KT2 cells. Study-level background: RNA was reverse transcribed with TCR alpha and beta constant-region primers.

The cDNA 3' end received a ligated oligonucleotide with a UMI. The first PCR ran 4 to 5 cycles with an equimolar RC1.1 and RC1.2 beta primer mix. TCRdb independently ran MiXCR on the UMI-ligation and nested PCR reads; one entry per CDR3 protein. The sample carries fewer than 60,000 distinct CDR3 sequences, roughly 12% recorded once. The specimen sequenced was PBMCs spiked with cells of the T cell clone KT2. The receptors stem from a human donor.

This clonotype was picked up a small number of times. The CDR3 DNA reads TGTGCCAGCAGTGAGGGGCCCCAAAACGAGCAGTACTTC. Translating it yields CASSEGPQNEQYF. The V gene is TRBV6-4, the J gene TRBJ2-7, with D perhaps TRBD1 (5 bases). Trimming stripped 3 bases from V and 5 bases from J, with 11 bases between. The CDR3 spans 13 residues. The germline V gene has CDR1 MRHNA and CDR2 SNTAGT.

The chain uses TRBV15 and TRBJ2-7; D may be TRBD2 (5 bases). Germline V lookup: CDR1 LNHNV, CDR2 YYDKDF (reference sequence). The CDR3 length is 15 residues. The V gene lost 3 bases and the J gene lost 5 bases, with 17 bases spanning the gap. This CDR3 is CATSSRFTDYDEQYF. The DNA for the CDR3 is TGTGCCACCAGCAGTCGATTCACCGACTACGACGAGCAGTACTTC.

This chain links TRBV29-1 with TRBJ2-5, with 7 bases aligning to TRBD1. CDR1 SQVTM and CDR2 ANQGSEA come from the germline V gene. J gave up 4 bases and V 5 bases, and 10 bases lay outside the gene matches. The CDR3 spans 14 residues. As DNA, the CDR3 is TGCAGCGTTACCGACAGGGTGATCGGAGAGACCCAGTACTTC. As protein: CSVTDRVIGETQYF.

The rearrangement joins TRBV9 to TRBJ2-3; D possibly matches TRBD1 or TRBD2 (5 bases each). V lost 0 bases and J 6 bases, leaving 14 bases between the germline ends. CDR1 is SGDLS and CDR2 is YYNGEE in the germline V gene. The CDR3 has 15 amino acids. CDR3 DNA: TGTGCCAGCAGCGTAGTTTCCGGGGCTGAGGATACGCAGTATTTT. Translating it yields CASSVVSGAEDTQYF.

The genes are TRBV12-3 or TRBV12-4 and TRBJ2-7; a weak D match, TRBD2 (5 bases). V shed 3 bases and J shed 4 bases, with 10 bases lying between them. This CDR3 has 13 residues. CDR3 sequence (DNA): TGTGCCAGCAGTTTTAATACGGGATACGAGCAGTACTTC. Translation gives CASSFNTGYEQYF.

The V gene is TRBV7-2, the J gene TRBJ1-1; D is possibly TRBD1 (5 bases). The CDR3 is made up of 15 amino acids. Germline V CDR1 and CDR2: SGHTA, FQGNSA. Trimming took 0 bases from V and 4 from J, leaving 12 bases between them. CDR3 amino acids: CASSLAGWGGTEAFF. CDR3 nucleotides: TGTGCCAGCAGCTTAGCGGGGTGGGGCGGCACTGAAGCTTTCTTT.

The sample holds a few counts of this clonotype. The chain couples TRBV6-5 to TRBJ2-1, with D maybe TRBD2 (6 bases). The ends were cut back, 5 bases at V and 5 bases at J, with 16 bases in the middle. There are 15 residues in the CDR3. Germline assignment: CDR1 MNHEY and CDR2 SVGAGI. The CDR3 reads CASSAEFGGHNEQFF. The CDR3 DNA reads TGTGCCAGCAGTGCCGAGTTCGGGGGACACAATGAGCAGTTCTTC.

There are a few counts of this clonotype. The genes are TRBV15 and TRBJ2-1, with D maybe TRBD2 (6 bases). V gave up 2 bases and J gave up 10 bases, with 15 bases separating them. The CDR3 extends over 14 amino acids. Germline-derived CDR1 and CDR2 are LNHNV and YYDKDF (reference sequence). The CDR3 loop reads CATSRNPGTREQFF. The CDR3 DNA is TGTGCCACCAGCAGAAATCCCGGGACTCGGGAGCAGTTCTTC.

This clonotype showed up many times. The chain recombines TRBV3-1 with TRBJ2-6; D gene uncertain. The length of the CDR3 is 17 residues. CDR1 is LGHDT and CDR2 is YNNKEL in the germline V gene (reference sequence). The germline V and J ends were trimmed by 0 bases and 0 bases, with 9 bases remaining between them. CDR3 residues: CASSQDTTPSGANVLTF. As DNA, the CDR3 is TGTGCCAGCAGCCAAGATACAACCCCCTCTGGGGCCAACGTCCTGACTTTC.

This clonotype was recorded a few times. The J gene is TRBJ2-7, the V gene TRBV20-1, with no clear D. Germline CDR1 DFQATT, CDR2 SNEGSKA (reference sequence). The V end was cut by 0 bases, the J end by 0 bases, with 9 bases between. CDR3 size: 14 residues. In DNA, the CDR3 is TGCAGTGCTAGAGATTGGAAGGACTCCTACGAGCAGTACTTC. It encodes CSARDWKDSYEQYF.

The chain couples TRBV12-3 or TRBV12-4 to TRBJ2-2; D is possibly TRBD1 (7 bases). There are 13 residues in the CDR3. The V end was cut by 7 bases, the J end by 6 bases, with 12 bases between. The CDR3 is CASTIRGAGELFF. The CDR3 region has the DNA TGTGCCAGCACCATCAGGGGGGCCGGGGAGCTGTTTTTT.

The chain employs TRBV10-3 and TRBJ1-1; TRBD1 is a possible D gene (6 bases). Germline-derived CDR1 and CDR2 are ENHRY and SYGVKD. V lost 6 bases and J 3 bases, leaving 11 bases between the germline ends. The CDR3 loop spans 13 amino acids. CDR3 DNA: TGTGCCATCAGAAGGGACACCGACACTGAAGCTTTCTTT. Protein: CAIRRDTDTEAFF.

This clonotype came up many times. The chain joins TRBV18 to TRBJ1-2; D gene uncertain. This CDR3 spans 14 amino acids. V dropped 0 bases and J dropped 2 bases, with 7 bases sitting between them. The V gene's germline CDR1 is KGHSH and CDR2 LQKENI. The CDR3: CASSPPDRNYGYTF. The CDR3 DNA reads as TGTGCCAGCTCACCACCGGACCGGAACTATGGCTACACCTTC. The entire variable domain, with the rest obtained from reference TRBV18 and TRBJ1-2, is as follows: NAGVMQNPRHLVRRRGQEARLRCSPMKGHSHVYWYRQLPEEGLKFMVYLQKENIIDESGMPKERFSAEFPKEGPSILRIQQVVRGDSAAYFCASSPPDRNYGYTFGSGTRLTVV.

This rearrangement joins TRBV18 to TRBJ2-3; perhaps D is TRBD1 or TRBD2 (5 bases each). The germline V and J ends were trimmed by 1 base and 9 bases, with 8 bases remaining between them. Germline V gene data show CDR1 as KGHSH and CDR2 as LQKENI. This CDR3 has 12 residues. In DNA form, the CDR3 reads TGTGCCAGCTCACCACTCGAGGGGACGCAGTATTTT. Its protein product is CASSPLEGTQYF. Supplemented by reference TRBV18 and TRBJ2-3, the full variable domain reads NAGVMQNPRHLVRRRGQEARLRCSPMKGHSHVYWYRQLPEEGLKFMVYLQKENIIDESGMPKERFSAEFPKEGPSILRIQQVVRGDSAAYFCASSPLEGTQYFGPGTRLTVL.

For this clonotype: A much bigger clone sits one base away, suggesting this may be a read error. This rearrangement joins TRBV7-9 to TRBJ1-1; TRBD1 is a possible D gene (5 bases). The CDR3 is made up of 14 amino acids. CDR1 is SEHNR, CDR2 FQNEAQ, per germline (reference sequence). The CDR3 coding sequence is TGTGTCAGCAGCTTAGGGCAGGGGAACACTGAAGCTTTCTTT. Its protein is CVSSLGQGNTEAFF. Variable domain in full (rest from reference TRBV7-9 and TRBJ1-1): DTGVSQNPRHKITKRGQNVTFRCDPISEHNRLYWYRQTLGQGPEFLTYFQNEAQLEKSRLLSDRFSAERPKGSFSTLEIQRTEQGDSAMYLCVSSLGQGNTEAFFGQGTRLTVV.

The J gene is TRBJ2-1, the V gene TRBV10-3; 7 bases fit TRBD1. The germline V gene encodes CDR1 ENHRY and CDR2 SYGVKD. After removal of 3 bases from V and 2 bases from J, the junction contained 4 bases not matched to a gene. The CDR3 spans 15 residues. In nucleotides, the CDR3 is TGTGCCATCAGTGATAGACAGGGACCCTACAATGAGCAGTTCTTC. It is translated as CAISDRQGPYNEQFF.

This clonotype was seen repeatedly, ten times or more. The rearrangement uses TRBV9 and TRBJ2-3, with a tentative D call TRBD2 (7 bases). Trimming cost V 0 bases and J 4 bases, with 12 bases left between them. CDR3 length: 15 amino acids. CDR1 is SGDLS and CDR2 is YYNGEE in the germline V gene. The CDR3 DNA is TGTGCCAGCAGCGTAGCTAGCGGACAGCCAGATACGCAGTATTTT. Its translation is CASSVASGQPDTQYF.

In its sample, this clonotype was seen a few times. The gene calls are TRBV28 and TRBJ1-1; a possible D gene is TRBD1 (5 bases). The V end lost 5 bases, the J end lost 4 bases, and 17 bases lay between the germline ends. The CDR3 totals 15 residues. Per the germline V gene, CDR1 is MDHEN and CDR2 is SYDVKM. CDR3 residues: CASSPQGLRSTEAFF. DNA of the CDR3: TGTGCCAGCAGTCCTCAGGGACTCCGGAGCACTGAAGCTTTCTTT.

V gene TRBV29-1 combines with J gene TRBJ1-1; the match to TRBD1 covers 10 bases. This CDR3 contains 13 residues. J gave up 6 bases and V 7 bases, and 8 bases lay outside the gene matches. Germline-derived CDR1 and CDR2 are SQVTM and ANQGSEA. Here the CDR3 reads CSAHGGQGAEAFF. The CDR3 DNA follows: TGCAGCGCCCATGGCGGACAGGGGGCTGAAGCTTTCTTT.

The rearrangement links TRBV20-1 to TRBJ2-1; TRBD2 is a possible D gene (6 bases). The CDR3 covers 12 residues. Trimming shortened V by 3 bases and J by 8 bases, and 11 bases separated the two germline ends. Germline V gives CDR1 DFQATT, CDR2 SNEGSKA (reference sequence). In DNA, the CDR3 is TGCAGTGCTAGCGTTCGGGAGTATGAGCAGTTCTTC. Translating gives CSASVREYEQFF.

This clonotype came up a few times. CDR3 in DNA: TGTGCTAGTGGTTTGGTACGGACAGGGGATCTAGGCACAGATACGCAGTATTTT. It translates to CASGLVRTGDLGTDTQYF. This rearrangement joins TRBV12-5 to TRBJ2-3, with TRBD1 matching over 9 bases. Germline CDR1 is LGHNT and CDR2 is FRNRAP. The CDR3 length is 18 residues. V trimming: 0 bases; J trimming: 1 base; junction bases outside the gene matches: 8.

This rearrangement joins TRBV7-3 to TRBJ1-1; D gene uncertain. Looked up from germline, CDR1 is SGHTA and CDR2 is FQGTGA. V gave up 1 base and J gave up 1 base, with 7 bases separating them. The CDR3 covers 14 residues. CDR3: CASSLNGANTEAFF. The CDR3 bases are TGTGCCAGCAGCTTAAACGGTGCGAACACTGAAGCTTTCTTT.